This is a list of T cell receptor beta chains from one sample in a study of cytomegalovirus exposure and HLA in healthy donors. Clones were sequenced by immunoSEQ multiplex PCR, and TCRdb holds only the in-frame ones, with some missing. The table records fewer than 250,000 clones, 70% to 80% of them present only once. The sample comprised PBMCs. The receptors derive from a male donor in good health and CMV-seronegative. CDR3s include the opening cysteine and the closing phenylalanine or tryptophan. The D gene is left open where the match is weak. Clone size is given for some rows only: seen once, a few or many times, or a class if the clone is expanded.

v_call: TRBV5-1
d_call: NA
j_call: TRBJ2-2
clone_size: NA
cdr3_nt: TGCGCCAGCAGTAGAGACAGTACAAGTCCCGGGGAGCTGTTTTTT
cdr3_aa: CASSRDSTSPGELFF

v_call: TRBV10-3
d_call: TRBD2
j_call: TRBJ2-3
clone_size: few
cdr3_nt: TGTGCCATCAGTGGGCTAGCGGGAGCTGTCCCAGATACGCAGTATTTT
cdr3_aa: CAISGLAGAVPDTQYF

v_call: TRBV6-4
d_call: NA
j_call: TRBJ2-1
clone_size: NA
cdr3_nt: TGTGCCAGCAGTGACGGTAATAGCGGAGCCTACAATGAGCAGTTCTTC
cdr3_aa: CASSDGNSGAYNEQFF

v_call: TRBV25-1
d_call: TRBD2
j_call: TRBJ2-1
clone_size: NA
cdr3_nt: TGTGCCAGCAGTGTGGGACTAGCGATTCCCTCTGAGCAGTTCTTC
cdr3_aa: CASSVGLAIPSEQFF

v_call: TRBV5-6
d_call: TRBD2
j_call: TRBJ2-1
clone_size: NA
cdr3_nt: TGTGCCAGCAGCTTGGCCCAGTCAACGGGAGGCTACAATGAGCAGTTCTTC
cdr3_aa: CASSLAQSTGGYNEQFF

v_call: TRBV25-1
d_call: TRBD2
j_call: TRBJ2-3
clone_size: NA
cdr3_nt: TGTGCCAGCAGCGCCCCGGGACTAGCGTTCACAGATACGCAGTATTTT
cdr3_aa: CASSAPGLAFTDTQYF

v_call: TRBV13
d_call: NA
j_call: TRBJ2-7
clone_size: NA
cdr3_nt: TGTGCCAGCAGCCACGCTAGCTACGAGCAGTACTTC
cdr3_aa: CASSHASYEQYF

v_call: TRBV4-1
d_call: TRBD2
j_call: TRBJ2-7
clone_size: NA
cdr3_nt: TGCGCCAGCAGCCAAGACGGCGGGAGGCCCTACGAGCAGTACTTC
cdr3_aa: CASSQDGGRPYEQYF

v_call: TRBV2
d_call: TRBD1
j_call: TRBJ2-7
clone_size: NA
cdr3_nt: TGTGCCAGCAGTGGAAGCACAGGGGGCGGGAACGAGCAGTACTTC
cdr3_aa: CASSGSTGGGNEQYF

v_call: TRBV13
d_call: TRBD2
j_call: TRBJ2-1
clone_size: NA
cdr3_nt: TGTGCCAGCAGCTTAGGCCTCGAGCTAGCGGGAGAAGATGAGCAGTTCTTC
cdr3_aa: CASSLGLELAGEDEQFF

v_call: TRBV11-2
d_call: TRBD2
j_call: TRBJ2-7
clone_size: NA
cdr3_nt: TGTGCCAGCAGCTCCTCGTGGGCGGGAGACTACGAGCAGTACTTC
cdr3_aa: CASSSSWAGDYEQYF

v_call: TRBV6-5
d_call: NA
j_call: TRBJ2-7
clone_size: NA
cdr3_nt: TGTGCCAGCAGTCCACTAGCAAAACCCCACGAGCAGTACTTC
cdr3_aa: CASSPLAKPHEQYF

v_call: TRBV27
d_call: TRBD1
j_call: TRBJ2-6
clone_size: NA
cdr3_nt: TGTGCCAGCAGCTCACAGGGGTTCCCTGGGGCCAACGTCCTGACTTTC
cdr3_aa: CASSSQGFPGANVLTF

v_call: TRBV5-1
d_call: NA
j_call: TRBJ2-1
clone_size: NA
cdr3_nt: TGCGCCAGCAGCCTAGCCACTGGGACCTACAATGAGCAGTTCTTC
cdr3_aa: CASSLATGTYNEQFF

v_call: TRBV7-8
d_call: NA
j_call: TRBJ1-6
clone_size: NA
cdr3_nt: TGTGCCAGCAGCCGGCTAGGGGTTAATTCACCCCTCCACTTT
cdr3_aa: CASSRLGVNSPLHF

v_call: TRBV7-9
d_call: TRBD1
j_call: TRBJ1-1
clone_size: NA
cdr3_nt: TGTTCCAGCAGCTTAGCGGGGGGACAGGGAGAAATGAACACTGAAGCTTTCTTT
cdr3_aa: CSSSLAGGQGEMNTEAFF

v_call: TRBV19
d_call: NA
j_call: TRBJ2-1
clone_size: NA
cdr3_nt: TGTGCCAGTACGGGGTTCAATGAGCAGTTCTTC
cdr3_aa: CASTGFNEQFF

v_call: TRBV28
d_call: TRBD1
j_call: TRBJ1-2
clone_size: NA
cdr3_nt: TGTGCCAGCAGCTACAGGGGCGGGAACTATGGCTACACCTTC
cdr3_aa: CASSYRGGNYGYTF

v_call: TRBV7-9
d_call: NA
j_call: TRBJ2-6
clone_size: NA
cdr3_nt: TGTGCCAGCGGGGGGACTGGGGCCAACGTCCTGACTTTC
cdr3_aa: CASGGTGANVLTF

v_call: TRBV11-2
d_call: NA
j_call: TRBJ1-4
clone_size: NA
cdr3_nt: TGTGCCAGCAGCTCGGACGACAGGAAAGAAAAACTGTTTTTT
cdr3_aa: CASSSDDRKEKLFF

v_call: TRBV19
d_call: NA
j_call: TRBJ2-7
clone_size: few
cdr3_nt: TGTGCCAGTAGCCTAAAGACCCGGGATCCTCACTACGAGCAGTACTTC
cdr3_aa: CASSLKTRDPHYEQYF

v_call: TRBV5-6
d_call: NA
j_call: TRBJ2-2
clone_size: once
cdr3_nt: TGTGCCAGCAGCCGTCGGACATTGAACACCGGGGAGCTGTTTTTT
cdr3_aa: CASSRRTLNTGELFF

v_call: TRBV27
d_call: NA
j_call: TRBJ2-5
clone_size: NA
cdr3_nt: TGTGCCAGCAGTTCCCCTGAGGGAGAGACCCAGTACTTC
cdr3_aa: CASSSPEGETQYF

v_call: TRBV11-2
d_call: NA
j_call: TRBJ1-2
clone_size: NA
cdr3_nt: TGTGCCAGCAGGAGTCCCGACACGGACTATGGCTACACCTTC
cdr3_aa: CASRSPDTDYGYTF

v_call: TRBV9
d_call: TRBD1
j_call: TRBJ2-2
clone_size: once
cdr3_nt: TGTGCCAGCAGCGTAGGGGGGACAGGGCGCACCGGGGAGCTGTTTTTT
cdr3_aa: CASSVGGTGRTGELFF

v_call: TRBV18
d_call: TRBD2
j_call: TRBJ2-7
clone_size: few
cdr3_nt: TGTGCCAGCTCCCCGGGTTGGGAGGGCCCCTCCTACGAGCAGTACTTC
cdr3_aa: CASSPGWEGPSYEQYF

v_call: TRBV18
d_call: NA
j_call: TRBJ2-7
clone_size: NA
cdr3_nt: TGTGCCAGCTCACCGTCGGGACGGGAGTCCTACGAGCAGTACTTC
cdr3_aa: CASSPSGRESYEQYF

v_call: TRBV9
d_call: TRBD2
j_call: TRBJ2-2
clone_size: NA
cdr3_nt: TGTGCCAGCAGCGACGGGGGGGGGACCGGGGAGCTGTTTTTT
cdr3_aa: CASSDGGGTGELFF

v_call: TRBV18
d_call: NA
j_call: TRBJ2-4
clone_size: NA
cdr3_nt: TGTGCCAGCTCACCACCGGCGGGGGCACTAAAAAACATTCAGTACTTC
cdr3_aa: CASSPPAGALKNIQYF

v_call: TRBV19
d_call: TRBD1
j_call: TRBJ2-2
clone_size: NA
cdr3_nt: TGTGCCAGTAGTACCCCGACAGGGGATAACACCGGGGAGCTGTTTTTT
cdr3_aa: CASSTPTGDNTGELFF

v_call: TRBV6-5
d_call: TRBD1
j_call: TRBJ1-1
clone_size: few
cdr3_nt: TGTGCCAGCAGGGCTGACAGGGGGCGGAACACTGAAGCTTTCTTT
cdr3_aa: CASRADRGRNTEAFF

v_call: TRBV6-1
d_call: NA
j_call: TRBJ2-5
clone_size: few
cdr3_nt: TGTGCCAGCAGTGACCCGCGGGCCCCTACATCCCAAGAGACCCAGTACTTC
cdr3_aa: CASSDPRAPTSQETQYF

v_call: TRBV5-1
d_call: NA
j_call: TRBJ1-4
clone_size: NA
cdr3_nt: TGCGCCAGCAGCTCAGGACATGCAACTAATGAAAAACTGTTTTTT
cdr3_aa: CASSSGHATNEKLFF

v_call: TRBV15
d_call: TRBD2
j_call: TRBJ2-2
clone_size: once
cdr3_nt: TGTGCCACCAGCAGACGGACTAGCGGTTATTGGCGCCGAAACCGAACATCCCCCGGGGAGCTGTTTTTT
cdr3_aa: CATSRRTSGYWRRNRTSPGELFF

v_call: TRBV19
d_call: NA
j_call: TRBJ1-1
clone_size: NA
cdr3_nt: TGTGCCAGTAGCAAAGGGTTCGGAGGGGCAACTGAAGCTTTCTTT
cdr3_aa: CASSKGFGGATEAFF

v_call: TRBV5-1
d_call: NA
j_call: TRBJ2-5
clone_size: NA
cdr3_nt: TGCGCCAGCAGCGTACTGACCCATCCAGGGGAGACCCAGTACTTC
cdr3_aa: CASSVLTHPGETQYF

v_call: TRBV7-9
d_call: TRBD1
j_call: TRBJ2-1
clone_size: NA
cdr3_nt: TGTGCCAGCAGTGGACAGGGGGCTTTAAATGAGCAGTTCTTC
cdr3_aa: CASSGQGALNEQFF

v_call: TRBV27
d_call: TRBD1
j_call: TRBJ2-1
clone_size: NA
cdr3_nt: TGTGCCAGCAGGCAAACAGGGGGCGATGAGCAGTTCTTC
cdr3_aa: CASRQTGGDEQFF

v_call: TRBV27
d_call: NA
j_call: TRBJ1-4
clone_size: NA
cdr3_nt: TGTGCCAGCTCTCGGAGAGGTCGGACTAATGAAAAACTGTTTTTT
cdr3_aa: CASSRRGRTNEKLFF

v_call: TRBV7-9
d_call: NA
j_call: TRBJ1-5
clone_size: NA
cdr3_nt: TGTGCCAGCAGCTTAGGGGACAATGGCTGGAGCAATCAGCCCCAGCATTTT
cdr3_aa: CASSLGDNGWSNQPQHF

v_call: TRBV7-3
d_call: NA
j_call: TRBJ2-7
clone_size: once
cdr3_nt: TGTGCCAGCAGCTTAATTTCCCCAGCGGCGACCTACGAGCAGTACTTC
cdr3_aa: CASSLISPAATYEQYF

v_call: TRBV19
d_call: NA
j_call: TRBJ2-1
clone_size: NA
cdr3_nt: TGTGCCAGTACTTGGTCTGGCGGAGGCAACAATGAGCAGTTCTTC
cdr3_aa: CASTWSGGGNNEQFF

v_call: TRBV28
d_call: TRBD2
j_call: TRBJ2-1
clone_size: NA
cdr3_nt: TGTGCCAGCAGTTCCCCAACTAGCGGGAGCTTTGATGAGCAGTTCTTC
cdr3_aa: CASSSPTSGSFDEQFF

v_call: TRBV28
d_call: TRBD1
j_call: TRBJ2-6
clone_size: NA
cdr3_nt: TGTGCCAGCACCCTAAGACAGGGGGACTGGGGTAGGGCGGGGGCCAACGTCCTGACTTTC
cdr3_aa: CASTLRQGDWGRAGANVLTF

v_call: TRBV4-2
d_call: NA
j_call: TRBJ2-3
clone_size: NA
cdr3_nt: TGTGCCAGCAGCCGAGGCGGGGTGAGCACAGATACGCAGTATTTT
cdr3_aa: CASSRGGVSTDTQYF

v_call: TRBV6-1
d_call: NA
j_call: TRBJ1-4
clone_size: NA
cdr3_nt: TGTGCCAGCAGTCCAGGGCCAGCAACTAATGAAAAACTGTTTTTT
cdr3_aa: CASSPGPATNEKLFF

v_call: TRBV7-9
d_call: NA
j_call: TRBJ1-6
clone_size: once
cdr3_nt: TGTGCCAGCAGCCTCGCGGGACGGACCCATTCACCCCTCCACTTT
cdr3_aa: CASSLAGRTHSPLHF

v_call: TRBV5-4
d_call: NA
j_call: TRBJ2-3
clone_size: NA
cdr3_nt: TGTGCCAGCAGCTTGGCCGGGTCGGGAGTAGCAGATACGCAGTATTTT
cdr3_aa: CASSLAGSGVADTQYF

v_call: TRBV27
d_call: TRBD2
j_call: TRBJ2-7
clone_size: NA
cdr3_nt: TGTGCCAGCAGAAGGAGCGGGAGGTACGAGCAGTACTTC
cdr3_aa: CASRRSGRYEQYF

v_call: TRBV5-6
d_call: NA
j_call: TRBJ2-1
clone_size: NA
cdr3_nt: TGTGCCAGCAGCCTGGAGGGGATAGTGGGGGGTGAGCAGTTCTTC
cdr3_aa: CASSLEGIVGGEQFF

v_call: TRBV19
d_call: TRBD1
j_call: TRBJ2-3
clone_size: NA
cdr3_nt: TGTGCCAGTAATGATCAGGGGGACACAGATACGCAGTATTTT
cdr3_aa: CASNDQGDTDTQYF